This TCR beta chain came from a study of T cells in Graves' hyperthyroidism and ophthalmopathy. Regarding this clonotype: What it binds is unknown.

Stable disease denoted Graves' hyperthyroidism without ophthalmopathy progression within 18 months. Exclusion of patients followed from uncontrolled infection, other autoimmune disease, pregnancy or lactation. Diagnoses rested on clinical symptoms, serum thyroxine and TRAb, thyroid ultrasound and orbital computed tomography. Amplification targeted TCR beta CDR3 regions from RNA transcripts. Using the HTBI primer set, a first-round RT-PCR was run on the TCR CDR3. TCRdb itself ran the multiplex PCR reads through MiXCR, one entry per CDR3 protein. The repertoire has approximately 600,000 distinct CDR3 sequences, under 20% of them found once; the top ten carry around 4%. Study-wide results and limits: Most clonotypes that expanded in the thyroid above 0.001 also showed up in blood.

The germline V gene encodes CDR1 MNHEY and CDR2 SVGEGT. V gave up 6 bases and J gave up 6 bases; unmatched junction bases: 7. The CDR3 consists of 15 residues. The chain recombines TRBV6-2 or TRBV6-3 with TRBJ2-3; 12 bases match TRBD1. The sequenced material came from blood. The receptor was isolated from a woman aged 25 to 39 with Graves' hyperthyroidism. The DNA of the CDR3 is TGTGCCAGCAGGGACTCGGGACAGGGGGCTGATACGCAGTATTTT. Amino acids: CASRDSGQGADTQYF.